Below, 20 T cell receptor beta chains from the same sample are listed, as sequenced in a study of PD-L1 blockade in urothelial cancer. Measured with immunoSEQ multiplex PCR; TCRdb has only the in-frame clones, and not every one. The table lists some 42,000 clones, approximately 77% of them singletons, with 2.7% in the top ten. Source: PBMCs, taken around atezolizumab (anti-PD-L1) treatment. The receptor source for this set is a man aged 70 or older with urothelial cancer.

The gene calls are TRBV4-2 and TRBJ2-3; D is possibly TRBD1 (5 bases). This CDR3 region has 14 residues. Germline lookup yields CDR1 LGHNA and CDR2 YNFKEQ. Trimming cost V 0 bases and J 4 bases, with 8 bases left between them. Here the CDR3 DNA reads TGTGCCAGCAGCCAAGATACAGGCCCAGATACGCAGTATTTT. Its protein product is CASSQDTGPDTQYF.

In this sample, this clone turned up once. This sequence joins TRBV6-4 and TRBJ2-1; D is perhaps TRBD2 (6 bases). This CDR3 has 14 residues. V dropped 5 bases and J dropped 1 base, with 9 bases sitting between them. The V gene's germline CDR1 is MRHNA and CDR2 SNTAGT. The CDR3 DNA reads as TGTGCCAGCAGTCTTAGCGGTTCCTACAATGAGCAGTTCTTC. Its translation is CASSLSGSYNEQFF.

The CDR3 region is CASSVEPTGNQPQHF. CDR3 bases: TGTGCCAGCAGCGTAGAGCCCACAGGCAATCAGCCCCAGCATTTT. The chain carries TRBV9 and TRBJ1-5; no firm D call. The V gene lost 0 bases and the J gene lost 2 bases, with 9 bases spanning the gap. The CDR3 is made up of 15 amino acids. CDR1 and CDR2 (germline): SGDLS, YYNGEE.

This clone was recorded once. In DNA, the CDR3 is TGTGCCAGCAGCTACAACCAAAATAATGAAAAACTGTTTTTT. This gives the protein CASSYNQNNEKLFF. V gene TRBV7-9 combines with J gene TRBJ1-4; no clear D. V gave up 4 bases and J gave up 4 bases, with 10 bases separating them. CDR3 length equals 14 residues. Germline lookup yields CDR1 SEHNR and CDR2 FQNEAQ (reference sequence).

The CDR3 coding sequence is TGTGCCAGCAGCGTAGATACAAACACCGTCTACGAGCAGTACTTC. It encodes CASSVDTNTVYEQYF. This rearrangement joins TRBV9 to TRBJ2-7; D is ambiguous. Germline lookup yields CDR1 SGDLS and CDR2 YYNGEE. This CDR3 has 15 residues. The V and J ends lost 0 bases and 3 bases respectively, with 13 bases between them.

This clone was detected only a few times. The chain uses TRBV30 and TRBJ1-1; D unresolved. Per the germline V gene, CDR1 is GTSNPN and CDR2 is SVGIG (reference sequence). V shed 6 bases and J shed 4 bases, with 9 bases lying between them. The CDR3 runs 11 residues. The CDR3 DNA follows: TGTGCCTGCCTATCGGGCACTGAAGCTTTCTTT. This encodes CACLSGTEAFF. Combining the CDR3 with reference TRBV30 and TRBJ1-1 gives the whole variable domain SQTIHQWPATLVQPVGSPLSLECTVEGTSNPNLYWYRQAAGRGLQLLFYSVGIGQISSEVPQNLSASRPQDRQFILSSKKLLLSDSGFYLCACLSGTEAFFGQGTRLTVV.

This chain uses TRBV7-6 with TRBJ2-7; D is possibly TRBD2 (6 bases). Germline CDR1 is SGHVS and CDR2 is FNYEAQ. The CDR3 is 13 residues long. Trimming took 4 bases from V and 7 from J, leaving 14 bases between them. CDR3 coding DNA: TGTGCCAGCAGCTCCCTCCTAGCGCGGGAGCAGTACTTC. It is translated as CASSSLLAREQYF.

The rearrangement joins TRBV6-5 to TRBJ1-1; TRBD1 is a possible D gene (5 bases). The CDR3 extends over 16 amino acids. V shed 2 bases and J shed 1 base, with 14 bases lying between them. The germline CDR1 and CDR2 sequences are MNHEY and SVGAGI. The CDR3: CASSYGGTETNTEAFF. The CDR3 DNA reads TGTGCCAGCAGTTACGGGGGGACGGAAACGAACACTGAAGCTTTCTTT.

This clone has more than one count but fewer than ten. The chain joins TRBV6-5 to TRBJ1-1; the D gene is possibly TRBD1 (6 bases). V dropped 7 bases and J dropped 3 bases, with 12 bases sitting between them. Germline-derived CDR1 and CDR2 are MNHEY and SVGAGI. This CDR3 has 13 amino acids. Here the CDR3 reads CASIPPGDTEAFF. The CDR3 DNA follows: TGTGCCAGCATCCCTCCAGGGGACACTGAAGCTTTCTTT.

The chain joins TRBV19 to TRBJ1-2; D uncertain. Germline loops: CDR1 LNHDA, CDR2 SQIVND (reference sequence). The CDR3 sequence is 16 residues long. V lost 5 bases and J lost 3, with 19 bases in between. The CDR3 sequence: CASSPKGGRSYYGYTF. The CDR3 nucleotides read TGTGCCAGTAGTCCTAAGGGAGGGAGGTCGTACTATGGCTACACCTTC.

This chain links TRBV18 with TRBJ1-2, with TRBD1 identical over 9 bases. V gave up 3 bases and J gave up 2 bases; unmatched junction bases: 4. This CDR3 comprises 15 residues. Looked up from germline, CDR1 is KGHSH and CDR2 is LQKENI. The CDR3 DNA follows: TGTGCCAGCTCACCTAAGGGACAGGGAAACTATGGCTACACCTTC. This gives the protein CASSPKGQGNYGYTF.

The CDR3 here is CASSLRTGPPYEQYF. The CDR3 region has the DNA TGTGCCAGCAGTTTACGGACAGGTCCCCCCTACGAGCAGTACTTC. This chain links TRBV28 with TRBJ2-7; 7 nucleotides line up with TRBD1. The germline gives CDR1 MDHEN, CDR2 SYDVKM. This CDR3 has 15 residues. V lost 2 bases, J lost 2 bases, and 6 bases stayed unmatched.

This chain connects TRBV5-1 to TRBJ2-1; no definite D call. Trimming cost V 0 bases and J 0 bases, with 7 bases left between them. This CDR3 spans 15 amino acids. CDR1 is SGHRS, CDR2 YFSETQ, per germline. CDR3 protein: CASSLAPSSYNEQFF. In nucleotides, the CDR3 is TGCGCCAGCAGCTTGGCACCCAGCTCCTACAATGAGCAGTTCTTC.

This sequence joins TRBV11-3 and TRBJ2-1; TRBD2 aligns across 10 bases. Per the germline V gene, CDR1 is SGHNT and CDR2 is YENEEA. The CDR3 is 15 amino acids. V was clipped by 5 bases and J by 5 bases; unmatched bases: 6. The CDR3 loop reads CASSKTSGSDNEQFF. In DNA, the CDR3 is TGTGCCAGCAGCAAGACTAGCGGGTCAGACAATGAGCAGTTCTTC.

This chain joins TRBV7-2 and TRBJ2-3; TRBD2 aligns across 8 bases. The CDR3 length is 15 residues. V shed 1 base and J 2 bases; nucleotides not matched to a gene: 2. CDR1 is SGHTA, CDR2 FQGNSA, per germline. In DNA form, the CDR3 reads TGTGCCAGCAGCTTAGGACTAGCGTCCACAGATACGCAGTATTTT. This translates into CASSLGLASTDTQYF.

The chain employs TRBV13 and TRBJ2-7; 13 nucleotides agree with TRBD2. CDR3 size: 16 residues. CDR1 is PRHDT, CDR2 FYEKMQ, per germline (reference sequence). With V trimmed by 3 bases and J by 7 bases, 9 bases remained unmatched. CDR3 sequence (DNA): TGTGCCAGCAGCTTGAGGACTAGCGGGAGTCCTGCAGAGCAGTACTTC. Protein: CASSLRTSGSPAEQYF. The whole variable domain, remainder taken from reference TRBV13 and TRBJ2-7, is AAGVIQSPRHLIKEKRETATLKCYPIPRHDTVYWYQQGPGQDPQFLISFYEKMQSDKGSIPDRFSAQQFSDYHSELNMSSLELGDSALYFCASSLRTSGSPAEQYFGPGTRLTVT.

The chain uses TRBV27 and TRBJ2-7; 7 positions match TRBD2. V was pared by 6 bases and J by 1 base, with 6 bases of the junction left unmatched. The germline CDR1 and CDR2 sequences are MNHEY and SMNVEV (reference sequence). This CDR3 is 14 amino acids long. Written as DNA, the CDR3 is TGTGCCAGCAGGGGTTTGGGGGGGTCCTACGAGCAGTACTTC. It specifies CASRGLGGSYEQYF.

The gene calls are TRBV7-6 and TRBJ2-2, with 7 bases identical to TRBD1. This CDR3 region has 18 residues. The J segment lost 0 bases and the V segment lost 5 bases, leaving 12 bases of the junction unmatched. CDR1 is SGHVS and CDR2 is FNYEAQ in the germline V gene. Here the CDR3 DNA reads TGTGCCAGCAGCCAATCTAGAAGGGGGCCGGCGAACACCGGGGAGCTGTTTTTT. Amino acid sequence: CASSQSRRGPANTGELFF.

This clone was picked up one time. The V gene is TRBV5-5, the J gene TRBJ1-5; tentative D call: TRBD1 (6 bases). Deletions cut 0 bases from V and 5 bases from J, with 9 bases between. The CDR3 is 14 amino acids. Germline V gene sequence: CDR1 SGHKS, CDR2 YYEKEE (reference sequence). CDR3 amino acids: CASSLGSGDQPQHF. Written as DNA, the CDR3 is TGTGCCAGCAGCTTGGGATCAGGGGATCAGCCCCAGCATTTT.

DNA of the CDR3: TGTGCCAGCAGCGACCAGGGGACAGCCAACACTGAAGCTTTCTTT. Translation: CASSDQGTANTEAFF. The rearrangement joins TRBV28 to TRBJ1-1; the match to TRBD1 covers 7 bases. The CDR3 runs 15 residues. In germline, CDR1 is MDHEN, CDR2 SYDVKM. Trimming cost V 6 bases and J 2 bases; bases outside gene matches: 9.